The clone carrying this T cell receptor (beta chain) was observed at least ten times. This CDR3 has 15 amino acids. V shed 0 bases and J shed 9 bases, with 12 bases lying between them. CDR1 and CDR2 from the germline V gene are SEHNR and FQNEAQ (reference sequence). The data were taken from a study of blood T cells in healthy people across ages. Then a second PCR, running about 6 to 11 cycles, was carried out with a sample-barcoded 5' primer and a J-beta primer mix. TCRdb processed the 5' RACE reads anew with MiXCR; each CDR3 protein has one entry. The sample holds approximately 810,000 distinct CDR3 sequences, under 35% seen once.

The TCR comes from an elderly woman in good health. Material: blood. The chain employs TRBV7-9 and TRBJ1-6; no clear D gene. The CDR3 DNA reads TGTGCCAGCAGCTTAGCATTTTCGACCTCTTCACCCCTCCACTTT. It is translated as CASSLAFSTSSPLHF.